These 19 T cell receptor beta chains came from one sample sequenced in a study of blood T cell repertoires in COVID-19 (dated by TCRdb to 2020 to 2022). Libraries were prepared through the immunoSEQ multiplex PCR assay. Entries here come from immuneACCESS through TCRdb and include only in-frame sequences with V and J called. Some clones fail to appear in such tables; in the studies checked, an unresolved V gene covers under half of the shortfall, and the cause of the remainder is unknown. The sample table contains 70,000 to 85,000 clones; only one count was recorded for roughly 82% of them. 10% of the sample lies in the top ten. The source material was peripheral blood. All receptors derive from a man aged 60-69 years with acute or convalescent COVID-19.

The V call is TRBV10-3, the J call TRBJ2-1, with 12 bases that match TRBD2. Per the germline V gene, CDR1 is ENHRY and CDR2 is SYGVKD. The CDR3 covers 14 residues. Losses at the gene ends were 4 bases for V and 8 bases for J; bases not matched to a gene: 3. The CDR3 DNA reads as TGTGCCATCAGTGTGACTAGCGGGGGTTATGAGCAGTTCTTC. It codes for CAISVTSGGYEQFF.

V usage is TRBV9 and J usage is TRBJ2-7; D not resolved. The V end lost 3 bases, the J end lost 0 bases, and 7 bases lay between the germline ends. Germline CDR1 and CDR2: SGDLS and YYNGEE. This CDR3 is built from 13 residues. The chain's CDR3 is CASSGLSSYEQYF. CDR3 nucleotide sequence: TGTGCCAGCAGCGGCCTGAGCTCCTACGAGCAGTACTTC.

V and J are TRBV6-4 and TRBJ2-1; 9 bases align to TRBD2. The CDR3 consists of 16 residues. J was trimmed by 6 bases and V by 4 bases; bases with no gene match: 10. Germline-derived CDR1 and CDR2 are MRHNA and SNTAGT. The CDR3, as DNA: TGTGCCAGCAGTGCCTTCCGGACTAGCGCACTCAATGAGCAGTTCTTC. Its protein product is CASSAFRTSALNEQFF.

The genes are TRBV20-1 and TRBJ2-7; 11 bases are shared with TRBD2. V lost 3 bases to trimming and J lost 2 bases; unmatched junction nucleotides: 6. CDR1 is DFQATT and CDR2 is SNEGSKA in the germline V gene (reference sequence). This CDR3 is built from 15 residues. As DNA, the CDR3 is TGCAGTGCTAGTAGCGGGAGGGCCAGCACCTACGAGCAGTACTTC. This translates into CSASSGRASTYEQYF.

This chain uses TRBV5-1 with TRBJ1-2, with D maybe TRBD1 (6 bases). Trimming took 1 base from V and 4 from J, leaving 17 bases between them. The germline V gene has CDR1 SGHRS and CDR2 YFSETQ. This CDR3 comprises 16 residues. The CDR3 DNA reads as TGCGCCAGCAGCTTGAGGGGGGGCTCGCAGGGCTATGGCTACACCTTC. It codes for CASSLRGGSQGYGYTF.

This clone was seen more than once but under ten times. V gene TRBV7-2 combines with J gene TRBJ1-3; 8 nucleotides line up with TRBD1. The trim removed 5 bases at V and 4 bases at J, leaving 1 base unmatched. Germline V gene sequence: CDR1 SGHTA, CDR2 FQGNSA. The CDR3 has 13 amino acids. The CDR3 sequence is CASSPGGGNTIYF. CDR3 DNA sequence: TGTGCCAGCAGCCCAGGGGGCGGAAACACCATATATTTT.

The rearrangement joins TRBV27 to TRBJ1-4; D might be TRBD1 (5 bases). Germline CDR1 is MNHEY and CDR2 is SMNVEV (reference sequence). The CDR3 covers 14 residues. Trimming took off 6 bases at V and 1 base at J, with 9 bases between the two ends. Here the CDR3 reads CASRPQGTNEKLFF. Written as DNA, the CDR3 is TGTGCCAGCAGGCCGCAGGGAACTAATGAAAAACTGTTTTTT.

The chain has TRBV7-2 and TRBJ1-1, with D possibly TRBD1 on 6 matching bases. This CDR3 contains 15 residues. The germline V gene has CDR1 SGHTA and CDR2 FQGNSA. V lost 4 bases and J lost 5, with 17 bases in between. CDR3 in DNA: TGTGCCAGCAGCTACGCCGGGACTACAGGGACTGAAGCTTTCTTT. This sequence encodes CASSYAGTTGTEAFF.

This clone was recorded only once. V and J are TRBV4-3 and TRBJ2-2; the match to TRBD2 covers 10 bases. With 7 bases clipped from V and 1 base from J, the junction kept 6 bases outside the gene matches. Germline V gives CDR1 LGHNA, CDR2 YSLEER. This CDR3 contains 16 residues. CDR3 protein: CASMSRTSGNTGELFF. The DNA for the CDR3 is TGCGCCAGCATGTCCCGGACTAGCGGGAACACCGGGGAGCTGTTTTTT.

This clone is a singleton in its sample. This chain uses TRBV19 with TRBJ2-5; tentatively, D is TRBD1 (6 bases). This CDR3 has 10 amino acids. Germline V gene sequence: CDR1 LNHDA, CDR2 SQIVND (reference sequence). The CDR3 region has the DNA TGTGCGGCAGGGGAAGAGACCCAGTACTTC. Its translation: CAAGEETQYF.

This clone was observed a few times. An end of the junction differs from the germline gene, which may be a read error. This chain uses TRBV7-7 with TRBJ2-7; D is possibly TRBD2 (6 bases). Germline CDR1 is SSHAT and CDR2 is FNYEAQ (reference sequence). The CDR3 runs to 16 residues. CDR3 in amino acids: CASSPDPSASSYEQYF. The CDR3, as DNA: TGTGCTAGCAGCCCCGACCCTAGCGCCAGCTCCTACGAGCAGTACTTC.

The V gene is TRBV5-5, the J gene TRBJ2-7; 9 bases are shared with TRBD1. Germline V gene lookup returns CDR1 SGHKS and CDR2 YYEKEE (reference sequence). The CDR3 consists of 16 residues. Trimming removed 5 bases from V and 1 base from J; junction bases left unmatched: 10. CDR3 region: CASSLTPGQGSYEQYF. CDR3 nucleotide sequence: TGTGCCAGCAGTCTTACTCCGGGACAGGGTTCCTACGAGCAGTACTTC.

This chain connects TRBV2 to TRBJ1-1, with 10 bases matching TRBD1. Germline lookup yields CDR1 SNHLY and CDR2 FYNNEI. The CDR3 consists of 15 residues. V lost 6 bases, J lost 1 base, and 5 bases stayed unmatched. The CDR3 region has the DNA TGTGCCAGCAGGAACCGGGACAGGGGGAACACTGAAGCTTTCTTT. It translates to CASRNRDRGNTEAFF.

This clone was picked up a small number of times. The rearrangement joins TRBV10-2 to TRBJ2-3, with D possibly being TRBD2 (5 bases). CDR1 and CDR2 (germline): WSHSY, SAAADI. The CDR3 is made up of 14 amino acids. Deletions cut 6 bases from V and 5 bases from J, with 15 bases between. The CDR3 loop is CASRSLVLGDTQYF. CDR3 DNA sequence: TGCGCCAGCAGATCACTAGTGTTGGGAGATACGCAGTATTTT.

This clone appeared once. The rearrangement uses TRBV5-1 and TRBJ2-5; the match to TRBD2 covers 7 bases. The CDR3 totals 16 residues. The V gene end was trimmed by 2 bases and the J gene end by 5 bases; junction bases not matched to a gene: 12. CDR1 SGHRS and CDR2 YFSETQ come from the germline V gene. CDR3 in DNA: TGCGCCAGCAGCTTACTGCCCCGCGGGGGTGGGGAGACCCAGTACTTC. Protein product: CASSLLPRGGGETQYF.

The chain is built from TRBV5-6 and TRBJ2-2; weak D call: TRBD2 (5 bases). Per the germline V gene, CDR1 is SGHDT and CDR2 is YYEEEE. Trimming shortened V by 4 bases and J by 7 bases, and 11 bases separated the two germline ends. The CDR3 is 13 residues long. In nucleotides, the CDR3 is TGTGCCAGCAGCCTCTCCGGGGACGGGGAGCTGTTTTTT. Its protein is CASSLSGDGELFF. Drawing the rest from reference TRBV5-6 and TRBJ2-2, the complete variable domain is DAGVTQSPTHLIKTRGQQVTLRCSPKSGHDTVSWYQQALGQGPQFIFQYYEEEERQRGNFPDRFSGHQFPNYSSELNVNALLLGDSALYLCASSLSGDGELFFGEGSRLTVL.

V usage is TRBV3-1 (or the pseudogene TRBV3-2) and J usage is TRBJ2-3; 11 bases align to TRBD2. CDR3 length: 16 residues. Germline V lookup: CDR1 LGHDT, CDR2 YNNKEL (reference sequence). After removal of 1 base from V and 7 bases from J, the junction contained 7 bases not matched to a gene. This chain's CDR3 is CASSQVFSGGGNTQYF. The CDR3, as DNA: TGTGCCAGCAGCCAAGTCTTTAGCGGGGGGGGTAATACGCAGTATTTT.

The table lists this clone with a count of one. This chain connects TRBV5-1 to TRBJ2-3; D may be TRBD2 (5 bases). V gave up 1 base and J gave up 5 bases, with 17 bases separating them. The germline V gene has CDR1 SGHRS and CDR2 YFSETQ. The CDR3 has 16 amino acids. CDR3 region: CASSLSLGSGGDTQYF. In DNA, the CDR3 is TGCGCCAGCAGCTTGTCCCTGGGAAGCGGTGGAGATACGCAGTATTTT. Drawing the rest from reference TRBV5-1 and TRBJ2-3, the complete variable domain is KAGVTQTPRYLIKTRGQQVTLSCSPISGHRSVSWYQQTPGQGLQFLFEYFSETQRNKGNFPGRFSGRQFSNSRSEMNVSTLELGDSALYLCASSLSLGSGGDTQYFGPGTRLTVL.

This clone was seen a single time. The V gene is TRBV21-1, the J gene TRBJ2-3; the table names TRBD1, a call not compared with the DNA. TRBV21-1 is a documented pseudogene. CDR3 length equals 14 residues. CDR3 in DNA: TGTGCCAGCCGTCAGGGGAGAAGCACAGATACGCAGTATTTT. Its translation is CASRQGRSTDTQYF.